Following are 19 T cell receptor beta chains from one sample sequenced in a study of blood T cell repertoires in COVID-19. Sequencing used immunoSEQ multiplex PCR; TCRdb keeps in-frame clones, though not all of them. The table records about 80,000 clones, about 80% of them present only once. The sample consisted of peripheral blood. These receptors came from a middle-aged man with active or convalescent COVID-19.

The chain carries TRBV30 and TRBJ2-7; 9 bases line up with TRBD1. V was clipped by 3 bases and J by 7 bases; unmatched bases: 7. CDR1 GTSNPN and CDR2 SVGIG come from the germline V gene (reference sequence). CDR3 length equals 13 residues. The CDR3 protein is CAWSEQGAREQYF. CDR3 nucleotides: TGTGCCTGGAGCGAACAGGGGGCGCGAGAGCAGTACTTC.

The table lists this clone with a few counts. The chain joins TRBV14 to TRBJ2-7; D gene unclear. V lost 0 bases and J lost 2, with 11 bases in between. Germline lookup yields CDR1 SGHDN and CDR2 FVKESK. This CDR3 spans 15 amino acids. CDR3 amino acids: CASSQDEALPYEQYF. The CDR3 DNA follows: TGTGCCAGCAGCCAAGATGAGGCCTTGCCCTACGAGCAGTACTTC.

The V and J genes are TRBV18 and TRBJ2-5; 8 nucleotides align to TRBD2. Germline trimming cut 6 bases from V and 4 bases from J; bases unmatched to any gene: 13. CDR3 length: 16 residues. Per germline, CDR1 KGHSH and CDR2 LQKENI. The CDR3 is CASSVTGLAGGETQYF. CDR3 nucleotide sequence: TGTGCCAGCTCGGTTACCGGACTAGCCGGGGGAGAGACCCAGTACTTC.

The rearrangement uses TRBV30 and TRBJ2-2; tentatively, D is TRBD2 (5 bases). The CDR3 length is 15 residues. Between the trimmed V and J ends, which lost 1 base and 0 bases, there was a span of 9 bases. Germline values: CDR1 GTSNPN, CDR2 SVGIG (reference sequence). The CDR3 loop is CAWSALGANTGELFF. CDR3 DNA sequence: TGTGCCTGGAGTGCTCTGGGAGCGAACACCGGGGAGCTGTTTTTT.

The V and J genes are TRBV14 and TRBJ1-1, with no clear D. The CDR3 contains 13 residues. CDR1 SGHDN and CDR2 FVKESK come from the germline V gene. V was cut by 4 bases and J by 2 bases, with 8 bases left in between. CDR3 in DNA: TGTGCCAGCAGCCGGGAGGGTAACACTGAAGCTTTCTTT. Encoded protein: CASSREGNTEAFF. Drawing the rest from reference TRBV14 and TRBJ1-1, the complete variable domain is EAGVTQFPSHSVIEKGQTVTLRCDPISGHDNLYWYRRVMGKEIKFLLHFVKESKQDESGMPNNRFLAERTGGTYSTLKVQPAELEDSGVYFCASSREGNTEAFFGQGTRLTVV.

This clone was detected only once. V usage is TRBV21-1 and J usage is TRBJ2-1; the D call TRBD2 from the table was never checked on the DNA. TRBV21-1 is annotated as a pseudogene. CDR3 length: 13 amino acids. The CDR3 region is CARRTSVVNEQFF. CDR3 nucleotides: TGTGCCCGCAGAACTAGCGTGGTCAATGAGCAGTTCTTC.

The chain joins TRBV10-1 to TRBJ2-3; D is possibly TRBD1 (6 bases). Trimming took 6 bases from V and 2 from J, leaving 15 bases between them. Germline CDR1 reads WNHNN; CDR2 reads SYGVQD (reference sequence). The CDR3 contains 15 residues. CDR3 DNA: TGCGCCAGCAGGCCCAGGGGCAGAAACACAGATACGCAGTATTTT. Translation: CASRPRGRNTDTQYF.

This clone was seen just once. The chain uses TRBV19 and TRBJ1-2; 11 bases match TRBD1. From germline, CDR1 is LNHDA and CDR2 SQIVND (reference sequence). The CDR3 covers 16 residues. Trimming removed 5 bases from V and 9 bases from J; junction bases left unmatched: 14. In nucleotides, the CDR3 is TGTGCCAGTAGTCCCTCCCCGGGACAGGGGGAAGTATGCTACACCTTC. This codes for CASSPSPGQGEVCYTF. Combining the CDR3 with reference TRBV19 and TRBJ1-2 gives the whole variable domain DGGITQSPKYLFRKEGQNVTLSCEQNLNHDAMYWYRQDPGQGLRLIYYSQIVNDFQKGDIAEGYSVSREKKESFPLTVTSAQKNPTAFYLCASSPSPGQGEVCYTFGSGTRLTVV.

The count of this clone is one. V usage is TRBV7-9 and J usage is TRBJ2-2; 7 nucleotides line up with TRBD2. This CDR3 spans 13 amino acids. Unmatched junction bases numbered 9, after V lost 6 bases and J lost 11 bases. CDR1 and CDR2 from the germline V gene are SEHNR and FQNEAQ (reference sequence). The CDR3, as DNA: TGTGCCAGCAGGCCCCCAGGGAGGGTCGAGCTGTTTTTT. This encodes CASRPPGRVELFF.

The V call is TRBV20-1, the J call TRBJ2-1; possibly TRBD2 for D (7 bases). The CDR3 totals 11 residues. CDR1 and CDR2 (germline): DFQATT, SNEGSKA (reference sequence). The ends were cut back, 6 bases at V and 8 bases at J, with 11 bases in the middle. CDR3 DNA: TGCAGTGCAAGGGGGGGGGATGAGCAGTTCTTC. It encodes CSARGGDEQFF.

V is TRBV5-1 and J is TRBJ2-5, with 7 bases aligning to TRBD2. Germline trimming cut 4 bases from V and 3 bases from J; bases unmatched to any gene: 6. Germline CDR1 SGHRS, CDR2 YFSETQ. The CDR3 extends over 14 amino acids. The CDR3 sequence is CASSPGRGEETQYF. As DNA, the CDR3 is TGCGCCAGCAGCCCCGGACGGGGGGAAGAGACCCAGTACTTC.

This clone was seen ten or more times. The chain has TRBV12-3 or TRBV12-4 and TRBJ2-1, with D uncertain. Trimming stripped 3 bases from V and 4 bases from J, with 7 bases between. The CDR3 is 13 amino acids. Here the CDR3 reads CASSFSSYNEQFF. DNA of the CDR3: TGTGCCAGCAGTTTCTCCTCGTACAATGAGCAGTTCTTC.

The V gene is TRBV10-3, the J gene TRBJ2-7, with TRBD1 identical over 10 bases. V shed 5 bases, J shed 12 bases, and the junction held 13 bases outside the gene matches. The CDR3 loop spans 14 amino acids. Germline lookup yields CDR1 ENHRY and CDR2 SYGVKD. CDR3: CAISLTGGFSNPYF. In DNA form, the CDR3 reads TGTGCCATCAGTTTGACAGGGGGCTTCTCGAATCCGTACTTC.

This rearrangement joins TRBV11-2 to TRBJ2-1; tentatively, D is TRBD1 (5 bases). Germline loops: CDR1 SGHAT, CDR2 FQNNGV. V was clipped by 5 bases and J by 4 bases, with 9 bases between them. The CDR3 loop spans 13 amino acids. As DNA, the CDR3 is TGTGCCAGCAGCCAGGGAACTTACAATGAGCAGTTCTTC. It codes for CASSQGTYNEQFF.

This sequence joins TRBV6-1 and TRBJ2-1, with 10 positions matching TRBD2. The germline V gene has CDR1 MNHNS and CDR2 SASEGT. The CDR3 is 15 residues long. With V trimmed by 6 bases and J by 6 bases, 8 bases remained unmatched. In DNA, the CDR3 is TGTGCCAGCAGGGCCAGCGGGGGGGCAGTCAATGAGCAGTTCTTC. Translated: CASRASGGAVNEQFF.

V usage is TRBV27 and J usage is TRBJ2-7, with TRBD1 identical over 7 bases. V trimming: 8 bases; J trimming: 0 bases; junction bases outside the gene matches: 4. CDR1 is MNHEY, CDR2 SMNVEV, per germline (reference sequence). This CDR3 is built from 13 residues. The CDR3 DNA reads as TGTGCCAGCTCCGGGACAGCCTCCTACGAGCAGTACTTC. Translation: CASSGTASYEQYF.

V usage is TRBV2 and J usage is TRBJ1-3; D gene ambiguous. The CDR3 length is 14 residues. With 6 bases removed from V and 3 bases from J, the gap between germline ends came to 12 bases. Germline-derived CDR1 and CDR2 are SNHLY and FYNNEI. CDR3 bases: TGTGCCAGCAGCCCTACGGGGAATGGAAACACCATATATTTT. The encoded protein is CASSPTGNGNTIYF.

The rearrangement uses TRBV6-5 and TRBJ2-6; possibly TRBD1 for D (6 bases). V was shortened by 6 bases and J by 1 base, with 10 bases between the two germline ends. The CDR3 loop spans 15 amino acids. From germline, CDR1 is MNHEY and CDR2 SVGAGI. CDR3 nucleotides: TGTGCCAGCAGCTCAGGGGATTCTGGGGCCAACGTCCTGACTTTC. This gives the protein CASSSGDSGANVLTF.

The chain carries TRBV18 and TRBJ1-2, with D perhaps TRBD1 (5 bases). Germline V gene lookup returns CDR1 KGHSH and CDR2 LQKENI. The CDR3 covers 15 residues. Trimming shortened V by 4 bases and J by 0 bases, and 12 bases separated the two germline ends. CDR3 loop: CASSLDRATNYGYTF. The CDR3 DNA follows: TGTGCCAGCTCACTCGACAGAGCTACTAACTATGGCTACACCTTC.